This T cell receptor (beta chain) originates from a study of blood T cell repertoires in COVID-19. Across the study: Collection of acute and convalescent COVID-19 samples took place in the United States, Italy and Spain. PBMCs, B-cell-depleted T cells, or T cells provided the cDNA or gDNA that made up the material.

Germline V gene sequence: CDR1 MNHEY, CDR2 SMNVEV (reference sequence). Trimming cost V 4 bases and J 1 base, with 8 bases left between them. This CDR3 region has 13 residues. Individuals drawn from some 25 US areas were roughly 18 to 95 years old. Only in-frame clones appear in the TCRdb table, and some are missing; sequencing was by immunoSEQ multiplex PCR. The sample lists about 210,000 clones, roughly 79% occurring once. The chain links TRBV27 to TRBJ2-7; TRBD1 is a possible D gene (6 bases). This receptor was taken from a woman in her forties or fifties with acute COVID-19. Sequencing was performed on PBMCs or T cells enriched from blood (not recorded which). This chain's CDR3 is CASSSQGSYEQYF. The CDR3 nucleotides read TGTGCCAGCAGTTCACAGGGTTCCTACGAGCAGTACTTC.